This T cell receptor (beta chain) was documented in a study of technical replicates of blood from a handful of donors. Some clones are missing from TCRdb's copy, which holds only in-frame ones; the method was immunoSEQ multiplex PCR. Among more than 65,000 clones listed, roughly 94% were seen once. Germline values: CDR1 SGDLS, CDR2 YYNGEE. V was trimmed by 3 bases and J by 3 bases, leaving 6 bases between them. The CDR3 contains 12 residues. This TCR was sampled from a human donor in good health. The chain couples TRBV9 to TRBJ1-2; tentatively, D is TRBD1 (5 bases). Sample: T cells isolated from PBMCs. CDR3 in DNA: TGTGCCAGCAGCGGCAGGGACTATGGCTACACCTTC. It codes for CASSGRDYGYTF. The whole variable domain, remainder taken from reference TRBV9 and TRBJ1-2, is DSGVTQTPKHLITATGQRVTLRCSPRSGDLSVYWYQQSLDQGLQFLIQYYNGEERAKGNILERFSAQQFPDLHSELNLSSLELGDSALYFCASSGRDYGYTFGSGTRLTVV.